Detailed here is one T cell receptor (beta chain). Original data processing: Reference gene primer amplification yielded estimated nucleated cell counts. Sequenced by immunoSEQ multiplex PCR; TCRdb stores in-frame clones only, minus some. That table supplies the V and J calls and clone size; D and trimming were determined from the DNA. The sample lists approximately 64,000 clones, around nine tenths occurring once. CDR3 length: 17 amino acids. The J segment lost 3 bases and the V segment lost 3 bases, leaving 10 bases of the junction unmatched. The germline CDR1 and CDR2 sequences are SGHNT and YENEEA. The data originate from a study of blood T cell repertoires in COVID-19. Categorization into cohorts depended on clinical history that participants reported.

Sequenced input: PBMCs or T cells enriched from blood (not recorded which). The receptor comes from a woman in her forties who had recovered from COVID-19. V is TRBV11-3 and J is TRBJ2-7; 11 bases agree with TRBD1. The CDR3 coding sequence is TGTGCCAGCAGCTTGGACAGGGGGCCGCCTTTTTTCTACGAGCAGTACTTC. It codes for CASSLDRGPPFFYEQYF.